The clone carrying this T cell receptor (beta chain) showed up just once. V was clipped by 6 bases and J by 2 bases, with 18 bases between them. Looked up from germline, CDR1 is KGHSH and CDR2 is LQKENI. The CDR3 is 16 amino acids. The data were produced by immunoSEQ multiplex PCR, yet TCRdb's version contains in-frame clones alone and is incomplete. The data show approximately 410,000 clones, with 92% seen just once and more than 1.5% held by the top ten. Sample treatment: around 19 received Ad26.COV2.S at low or high dose, single or two shots; about 5 received placebo; per-sample allocation not given. Sampling happened 63 days after the first vaccine or placebo injection. This record comes from a study of Ad26.COV2.S vaccination and SARS-CoV-2 variants. For the study at large: Donor participated within the Ad26.COV2.S arm of the COV1001 trial.

The sequence came from a person between 18 and 65 years old who received the Ad26.COV2.S COVID-19 vaccine or a placebo. The genes are TRBV18 and TRBJ2-3; D unresolved. Sequences were derived from peripheral blood, sampled in a trial of Ad26.COV2.S vaccine versus placebo. DNA of the CDR3: TGTGCCAGCTCTCGGCGGAACCCTACCCACACAGATACGCAGTATTTT. Its translation: CASSRRNPTHTDTQYF.